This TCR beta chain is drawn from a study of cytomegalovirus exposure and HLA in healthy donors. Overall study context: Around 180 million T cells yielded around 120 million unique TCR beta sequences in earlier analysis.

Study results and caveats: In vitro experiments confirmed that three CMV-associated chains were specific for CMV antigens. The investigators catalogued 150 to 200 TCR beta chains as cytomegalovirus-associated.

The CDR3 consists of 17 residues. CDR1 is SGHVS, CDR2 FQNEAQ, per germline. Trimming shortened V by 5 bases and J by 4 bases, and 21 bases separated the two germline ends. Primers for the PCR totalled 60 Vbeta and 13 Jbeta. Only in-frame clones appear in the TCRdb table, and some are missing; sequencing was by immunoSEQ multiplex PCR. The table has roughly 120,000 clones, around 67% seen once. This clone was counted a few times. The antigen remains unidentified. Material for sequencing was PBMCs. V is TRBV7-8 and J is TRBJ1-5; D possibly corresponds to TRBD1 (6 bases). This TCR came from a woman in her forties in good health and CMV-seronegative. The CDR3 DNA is TGTGCCAGCAGCGGTCGGACTGGGCAGGGGCGGAATCAGCCCCAGCATTTT. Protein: CASSGRTGQGRNQPQHF.